This T cell receptor beta chain was documented in a study of T cells in Graves' hyperthyroidism and ophthalmopathy. Findings and caveats of the study: It was a median around 6 months before onset that the model predicted ophthalmopathy.

With respect to this clonotype: Its antigen is unknown. The DNA is left out, because the CDR3 cannot be placed on it with certainty; the CDR3 is given as TCRdb lists it.

Germline V gives CDR1 SGHTA, CDR2 FQGNSA. The CDR3 region is 19 residues in length, termini included. Amplification yielded TCR beta CDR3 regions, with RNA transcripts as the source. An initial round of RT-PCR targeting the TCR CDR3 relied on the HTBI primer set. TCRdb passed the multiplex PCR reads through MiXCR, listing each CDR3 protein once. This sample carries roughly 290,000 distinct CDR3 sequences, about 14% of them seen once, and the ten largest clones take almost 8%. Patients aged 18 to 65 with hyperthyroidism were newly diagnosed, with duration under 2 months. Each diagnosis was grounded in clinical symptoms, serum thyroxine and TRAb, thyroid ultrasound, and orbital computed tomography.

The rearrangement uses TRBV7-2 and TRBJ2-7; the table calls TRBD1, which could not be checked here. Source material: blood. The receptor comes from a woman in her twenties or thirties with Graves' hyperthyroidism that later progressed to Graves' ophthalmopathy. This chain's CDR3 is CASSFYICSAILQGYEQYF.